Listed below are T cell receptor beta chains from one sample, sequenced in a study of CD8+ T cells in alopecia areata. Repertoires were generated with immunoSEQ multiplex PCR, while TCRdb's copy carries only in-frame clones and drops some. The repertoire holds about 220,000 clones, more than 45% seen once, with 1.5% to 2% in the top ten. Sequencing was performed on CD4+ T cells sorted from blood, taken at week 4, from a patient treated with tofacitinib. The receptor set was obtained from a human donor with alopecia areata. Both conserved end residues are part of each CDR3. Fields, in order: J gene, D gene, clone size, V gene, CDR3 protein, CDR3 DNA. A D gene is named only where the DNA matches it firmly. Clone size is given for some rows only: seen once, a few or many times, or a class if the clone is expanded.

j_call: TRBJ2-5
d_call: TRBD1
clone_size: NA
v_call: TRBV7-2
cdr3_aa: CASSPRQGWETQYF
cdr3_nt: TGTGCCAGCAGCCCGCGACAGGGTTGGGAGACCCAGTACTTC

j_call: TRBJ2-5
d_call: NA
clone_size: few
v_call: TRBV5-1
cdr3_aa: CASSLSRRQETQYF
cdr3_nt: TGCGCCAGCAGCTTATCGAGGCGGCAAGAGACCCAGTACTTC

j_call: TRBJ2-4
d_call: NA
clone_size: NA
v_call: TRBV6-5
cdr3_aa: CASSAPGAGIQYF
cdr3_nt: TGTGCCAGCAGTGCCCCAGGGGCCGGCATTCAGTACTTC

j_call: TRBJ1-1
d_call: NA
clone_size: few
v_call: TRBV6-6
cdr3_aa: CASLMGDSEAFF
cdr3_nt: TGTGCCAGCTTGATGGGGGATTCTGAAGCTTTCTTT

j_call: TRBJ2-3
d_call: TRBD2
clone_size: NA
v_call: TRBV14
cdr3_aa: CASSLIPFSGGPSTDTQYF
cdr3_nt: TGTGCCAGCAGCCTTATCCCCTTTAGCGGGGGACCGAGCACAGATACGCAGTATTTT

j_call: TRBJ1-2
d_call: TRBD1
clone_size: many
v_call: TRBV5-1
cdr3_aa: CASSLDTGGGGYTF
cdr3_nt: TGCGCCAGCAGCTTGGACACAGGGGGTGGTGGCTACACCTTC

j_call: TRBJ2-7
d_call: NA
clone_size: few
v_call: TRBV29-1
cdr3_aa: CSVRPTGTPYEQYF
cdr3_nt: TGCAGCGTAAGACCCACCGGGACCCCCTACGAGCAGTACTTC

j_call: TRBJ2-5
d_call: NA
clone_size: few
v_call: TRBV29-1
cdr3_aa: CSVEGRTQYF
cdr3_nt: TGCAGCGTTGAAGGACGAACCCAGTACTTC

j_call: TRBJ1-5
d_call: NA
clone_size: NA
v_call: TRBV18
cdr3_aa: CASSSGQGRSNQPQHF
cdr3_nt: TGTGCCAGCTCATCAGGGCAAGGGAGGTCCAATCAGCCCCAGCATTTT

j_call: TRBJ2-1
d_call: NA
clone_size: NA
v_call: TRBV15
cdr3_aa: CATSGPGLAPFF
cdr3_nt: TGTGCCACCAGCGGACCGGGTCTTGCGCCGTTCTTC

j_call: TRBJ1-6
d_call: NA
clone_size: NA
v_call: TRBV30
cdr3_aa: CAWTSGIVFNSPLHF
cdr3_nt: TGTGCCTGGACCAGTGGGATCGTTTTTAATTCACCCCTCCACTTT

j_call: TRBJ1-5
d_call: TRBD1
clone_size: NA
v_call: TRBV10-3
cdr3_aa: CAISTGEDQPQHF
cdr3_nt: TGTGCCATCAGCACAGGGGAAGATCAGCCCCAGCATTTT

j_call: TRBJ1-2
d_call: NA
clone_size: NA
v_call: TRBV19
cdr3_aa: CASRFRSNYGYTF
cdr3_nt: TGTGCCAGTAGATTTCGGAGTAACTATGGCTACACCTTC

j_call: TRBJ1-2
d_call: NA
clone_size: few
v_call: TRBV19
cdr3_aa: CASHRDLGTYTF
cdr3_nt: TGTGCCAGTCACCGGGACCTAGGGACCTACACCTTC

j_call: TRBJ2-7
d_call: NA
clone_size: NA
v_call: TRBV11-2
cdr3_aa: CASSSVGSYEQYF
cdr3_nt: TGTGCCAGCAGCTCCGTTGGGAGCTACGAGCAGTACTTC

j_call: TRBJ2-7
d_call: NA
clone_size: NA
v_call: TRBV29-1
cdr3_aa: CSVEDFGFRYF
cdr3_nt: TGCAGCGTTGAAGATTTTGGGTTTCGGTACTTC

j_call: TRBJ2-3
d_call: TRBD2
clone_size: NA
v_call: TRBV2
cdr3_aa: CAMHPSGTSGGARKDTQYF
cdr3_nt: TGTGCCATGCATCCCTCCGGGACTAGCGGGGGGGCCCGGAAAGATACGCAGTATTTT

j_call: TRBJ2-1
d_call: TRBD2
clone_size: NA
v_call: TRBV29-1
cdr3_aa: CSVLAGGSSYNEQFF
cdr3_nt: TGCAGCGTACTAGCGGGGGGGAGCTCCTACAATGAGCAGTTCTTC

j_call: TRBJ1-2
d_call: NA
clone_size: few
v_call: TRBV2
cdr3_aa: CASSRPTGPDYGYTF
cdr3_nt: TGTGCCAGCAGCAGACCGACAGGACCAGACTATGGCTACACCTTC

j_call: TRBJ1-6
d_call: TRBD1
clone_size: NA
v_call: TRBV27
cdr3_aa: CASGQGTFALHF
cdr3_nt: TGTGCCAGCGGACAGGGGACATTCGCCCTCCACTTT

j_call: TRBJ1-2
d_call: NA
clone_size: NA
v_call: TRBV29-1
cdr3_aa: CSVEDVNGYTF
cdr3_nt: TGCAGCGTTGAAGACGTCAATGGCTACACCTTC

j_call: TRBJ2-3
d_call: TRBD2
clone_size: NA
v_call: TRBV9
cdr3_aa: CASSELAGASTDTQYF
cdr3_nt: TGTGCCAGCAGCGAACTAGCGGGGGCCTCTACAGATACGCAGTATTTT

j_call: TRBJ1-5
d_call: NA
clone_size: few
v_call: TRBV9
cdr3_aa: CASSVGPVNQPQHF
cdr3_nt: TGTGCCAGCAGCGTAGGGCCCGTCAATCAGCCCCAGCATTTT

j_call: TRBJ1-3
d_call: NA
clone_size: NA
v_call: TRBV30
cdr3_aa: CAWSGPGNTIYF
cdr3_nt: TGTGCCTGGAGTGGCCCTGGAAACACCATATATTTT

j_call: TRBJ1-2
d_call: NA
clone_size: few
v_call: TRBV29-1
cdr3_aa: CSVPRDTLGGYTF
cdr3_nt: TGCAGCGTGCCCCGTGATACTTTGGGTGGCTACACCTTC

j_call: TRBJ1-4
d_call: NA
clone_size: many
v_call: TRBV13
cdr3_aa: CASSLRTANEKLFF
cdr3_nt: TGTGCCAGCAGCCTACGGACAGCTAATGAAAAACTGTTTTTT

j_call: TRBJ2-3
d_call: TRBD1
clone_size: few
v_call: TRBV10-3
cdr3_aa: CAANRGSTDTQYF
cdr3_nt: TGTGCCGCAAACAGGGGAAGCACAGATACGCAGTATTTT

j_call: TRBJ1-5
d_call: TRBD1
clone_size: few
v_call: TRBV7-2
cdr3_aa: CASSVGQGANQPQHF
cdr3_nt: TGTGCCAGCAGCGTCGGACAGGGGGCGAATCAGCCCCAGCATTTT

j_call: TRBJ2-2
d_call: TRBD2
clone_size: NA
v_call: TRBV7-7
cdr3_aa: CASSLGLAETGELFF
cdr3_nt: TGTGCCAGCAGCTTAGGCCTAGCGGAGACCGGGGAGCTGTTTTTT

j_call: TRBJ2-7
d_call: TRBD1
clone_size: NA
v_call: TRBV7-7
cdr3_aa: CASSYGTAYEQYF
cdr3_nt: TGTGCCAGCAGCTACGGGACAGCGTACGAGCAGTACTTC

j_call: TRBJ1-1
d_call: NA
clone_size: NA
v_call: TRBV6-5
cdr3_aa: CASSFLGGNEAFF
cdr3_nt: TGTGCCAGCAGTTTCCTCGGGGGGAATGAAGCTTTCTTT

j_call: TRBJ2-7
d_call: TRBD1
clone_size: NA
v_call: TRBV30
cdr3_aa: CAWRTGPYEQYF
cdr3_nt: TGTGCCTGGAGGACAGGGCCTTACGAGCAGTACTTC

j_call: TRBJ1-6
d_call: NA
clone_size: once
v_call: TRBV12-5
cdr3_aa: CASGLALSGLIDSPLHF
cdr3_nt: TGTGCTAGTGGTTTGGCCTTGTCGGGCCTCATAGATTCACCCCTCCACTTT

j_call: TRBJ1-1
d_call: TRBD1
clone_size: many
v_call: TRBV19
cdr3_aa: CASSMRTGNTEAFF
cdr3_nt: TGTGCCAGTAGTATGAGGACAGGGAACACTGAAGCTTTCTTT

j_call: TRBJ1-2
d_call: NA
clone_size: NA
v_call: TRBV7-2
cdr3_aa: CASSLVTDTNYGYTF
cdr3_nt: TGTGCCAGCAGCTTAGTTACAGACACTAACTATGGCTACACCTTC

j_call: TRBJ1-6
d_call: NA
clone_size: NA
v_call: TRBV30
cdr3_aa: CAWIEGPNNSPLHF
cdr3_nt: TGTGCCTGGATCGAGGGACCGAACAATTCACCCCTCCACTTT

j_call: TRBJ1-1
d_call: TRBD1
clone_size: few
v_call: TRBV11-2
cdr3_aa: CASRHRQGKNTEAFF
cdr3_nt: TGTGCCAGCAGACATCGACAGGGGAAGAACACTGAAGCTTTCTTT

j_call: TRBJ2-5
d_call: NA
clone_size: NA
v_call: TRBV9
cdr3_aa: CASSVGTATQETQYF
cdr3_nt: TGTGCCAGCAGCGTAGGGACAGCAACCCAAGAGACCCAGTACTTC

j_call: TRBJ2-5
d_call: NA
clone_size: NA
v_call: TRBV7-7
cdr3_aa: CASSLGLSPGETQYF
cdr3_nt: TGTGCCAGCAGCTTAGGGCTCTCCCCCGGAGAGACCCAGTACTTC

j_call: TRBJ2-7
d_call: NA
clone_size: NA
v_call: TRBV18
cdr3_aa: CASSPTYEQYF
cdr3_nt: TGTGCCAGCTCACCTACCTACGAGCAGTACTTC

j_call: TRBJ2-7
d_call: TRBD2
clone_size: NA
v_call: TRBV5-8
cdr3_aa: CASSLPGLAGAFNEQYF
cdr3_nt: TGTGCCAGCAGCTTACCCGGACTAGCGGGGGCCTTTAACGAGCAGTACTTC

j_call: TRBJ2-7
d_call: TRBD1
clone_size: few
v_call: TRBV25-1
cdr3_aa: CASSASTGNYEQYF
cdr3_nt: TGTGCCAGCAGTGCCTCGACAGGGAACTACGAGCAGTACTTC

j_call: TRBJ1-2
d_call: NA
clone_size: NA
v_call: TRBV30
cdr3_aa: CAWSPRTNALYGYTF
cdr3_nt: TGTGCCTGGAGTCCCCGGACTAACGCCCTCTATGGCTACACCTTC

j_call: TRBJ2-3
d_call: NA
clone_size: NA
v_call: TRBV7-9
cdr3_aa: CASSLGRTDTDTQYF
cdr3_nt: TGTGCCAGCAGCTTAGGACGGACTGACACAGATACGCAGTATTTT

j_call: TRBJ1-1
d_call: NA
clone_size: NA
v_call: TRBV29-1
cdr3_aa: CSVGEYEAFF
cdr3_nt: TGCAGCGTTGGGGAGTATGAAGCTTTCTTT

j_call: TRBJ1-1
d_call: NA
clone_size: NA
v_call: TRBV5-1
cdr3_aa: CASSFLQGNTEAFF
cdr3_nt: TGCGCCAGCAGCTTTCTACAGGGGAACACTGAAGCTTTCTTT

j_call: TRBJ2-2
d_call: NA
clone_size: once
v_call: TRBV25-1
cdr3_aa: CASSEPWTGELFF
cdr3_nt: TGTGCCAGCAGTGAACCCTGGACCGGGGAGCTGTTTTTT